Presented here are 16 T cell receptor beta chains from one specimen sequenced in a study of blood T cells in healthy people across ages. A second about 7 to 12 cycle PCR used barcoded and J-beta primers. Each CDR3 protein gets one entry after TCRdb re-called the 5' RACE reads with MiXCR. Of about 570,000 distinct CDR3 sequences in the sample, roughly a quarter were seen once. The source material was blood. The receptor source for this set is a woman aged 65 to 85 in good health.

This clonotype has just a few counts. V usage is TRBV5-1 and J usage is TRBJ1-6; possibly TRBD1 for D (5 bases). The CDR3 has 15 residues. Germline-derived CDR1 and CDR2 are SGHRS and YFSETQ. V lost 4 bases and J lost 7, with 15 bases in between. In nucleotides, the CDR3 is TGCGCCAGCAGCGCCGACAGTCCCCGGAATTCACCCCTCCACTTT. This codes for CASSADSPRNSPLHF. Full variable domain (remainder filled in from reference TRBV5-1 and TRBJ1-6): KAGVTQTPRYLIKTRGQQVTLSCSPISGHRSVSWYQQTPGQGLQFLFEYFSETQRNKGNFPGRFSGRQFSNSRSEMNVSTLELGDSALYLCASSADSPRNSPLHFGNGTRLTVT.

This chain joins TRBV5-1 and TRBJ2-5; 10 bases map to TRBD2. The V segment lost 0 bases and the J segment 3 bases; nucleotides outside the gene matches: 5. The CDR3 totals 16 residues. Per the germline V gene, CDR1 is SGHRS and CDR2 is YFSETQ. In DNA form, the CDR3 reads TGCGCCAGCAGCTTGGCCGACGGACTAGCGGAAGAGACCCAGTACTTC. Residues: CASSLADGLAEETQYF.

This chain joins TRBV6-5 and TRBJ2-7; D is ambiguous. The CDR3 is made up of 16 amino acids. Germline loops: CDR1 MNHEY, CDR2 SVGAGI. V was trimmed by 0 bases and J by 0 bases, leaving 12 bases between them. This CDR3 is CASSYSKAVSSYEQYF. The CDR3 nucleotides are TGTGCCAGCAGTTACTCGAAGGCTGTGAGCTCCTACGAGCAGTACTTC.

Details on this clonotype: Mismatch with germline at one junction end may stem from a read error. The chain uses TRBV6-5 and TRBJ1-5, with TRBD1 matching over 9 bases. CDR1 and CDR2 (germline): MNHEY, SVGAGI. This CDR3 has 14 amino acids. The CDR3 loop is CASSTGTGNRPQHF. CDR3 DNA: TGTGCCAGCAGCACCGGGACAGGGAATCGGCCCCAGCATTTT.

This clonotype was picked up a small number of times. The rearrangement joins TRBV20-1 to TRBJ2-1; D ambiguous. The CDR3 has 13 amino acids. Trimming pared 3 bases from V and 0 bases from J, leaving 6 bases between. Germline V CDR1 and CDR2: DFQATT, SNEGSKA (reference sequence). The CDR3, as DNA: TGCAGTGCTAGCAATTCCTCCTACAATGAGCAGTTCTTC. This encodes CSASNSSYNEQFF.

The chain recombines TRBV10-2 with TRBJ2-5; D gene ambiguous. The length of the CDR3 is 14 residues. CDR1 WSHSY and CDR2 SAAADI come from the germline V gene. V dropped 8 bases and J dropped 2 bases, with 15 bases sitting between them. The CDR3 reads CASGKSDPQETQYF. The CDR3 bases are TGCGCCAGCGGAAAGTCCGATCCTCAAGAGACCCAGTACTTC.

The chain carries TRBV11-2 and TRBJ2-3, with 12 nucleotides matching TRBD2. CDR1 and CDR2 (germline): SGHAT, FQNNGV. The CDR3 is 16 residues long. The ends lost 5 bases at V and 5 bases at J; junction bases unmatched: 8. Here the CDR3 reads CASSRTSGADGDTQYF. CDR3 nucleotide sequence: TGTGCCAGCAGCCGGACTAGCGGGGCGGATGGAGATACGCAGTATTTT.

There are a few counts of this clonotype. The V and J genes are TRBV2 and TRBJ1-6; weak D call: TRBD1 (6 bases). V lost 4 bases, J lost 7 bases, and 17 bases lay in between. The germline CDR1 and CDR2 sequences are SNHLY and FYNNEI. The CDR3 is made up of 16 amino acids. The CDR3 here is CASSGRAGVRNSPLHF. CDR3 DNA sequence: TGTGCCAGCAGTGGAAGAGCAGGGGTGCGGAATTCACCCCTCCACTTT.

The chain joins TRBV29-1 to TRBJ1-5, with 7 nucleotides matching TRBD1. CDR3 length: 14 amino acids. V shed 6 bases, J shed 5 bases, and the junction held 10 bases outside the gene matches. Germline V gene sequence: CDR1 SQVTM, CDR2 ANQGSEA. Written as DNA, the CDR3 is TGCAGCGTAGTAACCGGGACAGAGCATCAGCCCCAGCATTTT. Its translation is CSVVTGTEHQPQHF.

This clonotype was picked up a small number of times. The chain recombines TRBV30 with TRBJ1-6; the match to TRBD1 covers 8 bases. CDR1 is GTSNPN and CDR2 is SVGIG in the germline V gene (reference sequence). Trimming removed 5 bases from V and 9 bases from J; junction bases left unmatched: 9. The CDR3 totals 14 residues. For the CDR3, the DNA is TGTGCCTGGGCGCTGCGGACAGGGCCTTCACCCCTCCACTTT. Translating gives CAWALRTGPSPLHF.

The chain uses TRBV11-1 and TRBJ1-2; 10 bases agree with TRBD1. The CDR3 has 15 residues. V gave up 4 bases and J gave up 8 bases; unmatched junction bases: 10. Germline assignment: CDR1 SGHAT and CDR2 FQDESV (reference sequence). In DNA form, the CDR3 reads TGTGCCAGCAGCTCAAACGGACAGGGGGAAAAGGGCTACACCTTC. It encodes CASSSNGQGEKGYTF.

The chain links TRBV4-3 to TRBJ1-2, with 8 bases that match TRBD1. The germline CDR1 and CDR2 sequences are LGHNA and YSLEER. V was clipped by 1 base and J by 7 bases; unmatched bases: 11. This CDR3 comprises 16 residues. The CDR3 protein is CASSQGQGRTLAGYTF. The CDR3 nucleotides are TGCGCCAGCAGCCAAGGACAGGGGCGAACTTTAGCTGGCTACACCTTC.

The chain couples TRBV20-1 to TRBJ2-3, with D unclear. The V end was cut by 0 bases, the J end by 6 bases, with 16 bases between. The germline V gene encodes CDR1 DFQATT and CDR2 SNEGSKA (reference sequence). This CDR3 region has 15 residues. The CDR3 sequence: CSARDRPTVRDTQYF. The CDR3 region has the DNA TGCAGTGCTAGAGATAGGCCCACCGTAAGGGATACGCAGTATTTT.

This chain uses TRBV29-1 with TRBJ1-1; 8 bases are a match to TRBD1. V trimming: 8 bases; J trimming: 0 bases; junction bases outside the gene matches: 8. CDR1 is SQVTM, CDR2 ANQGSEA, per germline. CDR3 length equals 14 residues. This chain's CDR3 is CSFASDRVNTEAFF. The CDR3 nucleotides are TGCAGCTTTGCATCGGACAGGGTGAACACTGAAGCTTTCTTT. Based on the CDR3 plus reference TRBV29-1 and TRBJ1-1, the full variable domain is SAVISQKPSRDICQRGTSLTIQCQVDSQVTMMFWYRQQPGQSLTLIATANQGSEATYESGFVIDKFPISRPNLTFSTLTVSNMSPEDSSIYLCSFASDRVNTEAFFGQGTRLTVV.

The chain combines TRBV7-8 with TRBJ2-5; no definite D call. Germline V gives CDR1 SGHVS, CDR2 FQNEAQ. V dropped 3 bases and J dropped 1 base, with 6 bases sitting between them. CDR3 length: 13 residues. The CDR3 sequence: CASSFVIQETQYF. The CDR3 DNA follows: TGTGCCAGCAGCTTTGTGATCCAAGAGACCCAGTACTTC.

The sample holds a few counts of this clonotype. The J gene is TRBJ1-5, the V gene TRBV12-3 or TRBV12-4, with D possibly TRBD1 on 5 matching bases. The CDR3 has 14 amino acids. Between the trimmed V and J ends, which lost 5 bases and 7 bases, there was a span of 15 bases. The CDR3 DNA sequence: TGTGCCAGCAGTCCGGGAGGGGTGGAACAGCCCCAGCATTTT. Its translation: CASSPGGVEQPQHF.